The 31 T cell receptor beta chains reported below all come from one sample, sequenced in a study of T-cell memory formation after mild COVID-19. One entry per CDR3 protein results from TCRdb running MiXCR on the 5' RACE reads. The table includes about 290,000 distinct CDR3 sequences, about a sixth detected once. Sequencing was performed on PBMCs or a T cell subset sorted from them (not recorded which). These receptors were collected from a man aged 18 to 35 who had mild COVID-19 (a few samples of this study predate the infection). Cell type and time point are not known.

The chain carries TRBV3-1 and TRBJ2-1; 8 nucleotides match TRBD2. CDR1 and CDR2 from the germline V gene are LGHDT and YNNKEL (reference sequence). The CDR3 length is 17 residues. Trimming at V came to 4 bases and at J to 4 bases, leaving 12 bases not matched to a gene. The CDR3 spells CASSPEGIAGMYNEQFF. The CDR3 nucleotides read TGTGCCAGCAGCCCCGAAGGGATAGCGGGAATGTACAATGAGCAGTTCTTC.

The V call is TRBV5-1, the J call TRBJ1-2; maybe TRBD1 (5 bases). Germline loops: CDR1 SGHRS, CDR2 YFSETQ. V was shortened by 3 bases and J by 11 bases, with 11 bases between the two germline ends. The length of the CDR3 is 11 residues. CDR3 residues: CASSSGERYTF. The DNA of the CDR3 is TGCGCCAGCAGCTCGGGGGAGAGGTACACCTTC.

This clonotype was seen a handful of times. The V and J genes are TRBV18 and TRBJ1-3; a weak D match, TRBD1 (6 bases). There are 13 residues in the CDR3. Trimming took off 8 bases at V and 0 bases at J, with 8 bases between the two ends. The germline V gene encodes CDR1 KGHSH and CDR2 LQKENI. The CDR3 region has the DNA TGTGCCAGCACGGACAGCTCTGGAAACACCATATATTTT. It is translated as CASTDSSGNTIYF.

This clonotype has more than one count but fewer than ten. This rearrangement joins TRBV5-1 to TRBJ2-1; 11 bases fit TRBD1. CDR3 length: 15 residues. CDR1 SGHRS and CDR2 YFSETQ come from the germline V gene. J gave up 6 bases and V 3 bases, and 5 bases lay outside the gene matches. CDR3 loop: CASSSDRGPGNEQFF. The DNA for the CDR3 is TGCGCCAGCAGCTCGGACAGGGGGCCGGGCAATGAGCAGTTCTTC.

The chain joins TRBV2 to TRBJ1-5; D might be TRBD1 (5 bases). Germline V gene sequence: CDR1 SNHLY, CDR2 FYNNEI. The V end lost 3 bases, the J end lost 7 bases, and 16 bases lay between the germline ends. CDR3 length equals 15 residues. CDR3 amino acids: CASSEAREYGQPQHF. The CDR3 region has the DNA TGTGCCAGCAGTGAGGCCAGGGAGTATGGGCAGCCCCAGCATTTT.

J is TRBJ2-7 and V is TRBV11-2; possible D gene TRBD1, 5 bases. Trimming pared 8 bases from V and 0 bases from J, leaving 14 bases between. CDR3 length: 14 residues. Germline assignment: CDR1 SGHAT and CDR2 FQNNGV. The DNA of the CDR3 is TGTGCCAGCTCCCCCGGACACAGCTCCTACGAGCAGTACTTC. As protein: CASSPGHSSYEQYF.

This clonotype was seen just once. The CDR3 reads CASPRGSSYEQYV. The CDR3 coding sequence is TGTGCCAGCCCCCGGGGGAGCTCCTACGAGCAGTACGTC. The rearrangement links TRBV7-3 to TRBJ2-7; D may be TRBD2 (6 bases). In germline, CDR1 is SGHTA, CDR2 FQGTGA. The CDR3 is 13 amino acids. Trimming pared 8 bases from V and 0 bases from J, leaving 11 bases between.

The chain has TRBV9 and TRBJ2-2; D uncertain. This CDR3 is built from 14 residues. CDR1 is SGDLS, CDR2 YYNGEE, per germline. V lost 0 bases and J 0 bases, leaving 3 bases between the germline ends. The DNA for the CDR3 is TGTGCCAGCAGCGTAGCTGCGAACACCGGGGAGCTGTTTTTT. Amino acid sequence: CASSVAANTGELFF.

Only a few counts were recorded for this clonotype. V usage is TRBV10-3 and J usage is TRBJ1-1; 7 bases map to TRBD1. The CDR3 contains 15 residues. With V trimmed by 0 bases and J by 5 bases, 6 bases remained unmatched. CDR1 is ENHRY and CDR2 is SYGVKD in the germline V gene. CDR3 coding DNA: TGTGCCATCAGTGAGTCGTTAGGGGGCGGAACTGAAGCTTTCTTT. It encodes CAISESLGGGTEAFF.

This clonotype has only a few counts. V usage is TRBV5-1 and J usage is TRBJ2-1, with no clear D. V lost 0 bases and J lost 3, with 7 bases in between. The CDR3 length is 14 residues. The germline CDR1 and CDR2 sequences are SGHRS and YFSETQ. CDR3 region: CASSLAGDYNEQFF. In DNA, the CDR3 is TGCGCCAGCAGCTTGGCAGGAGACTACAATGAGCAGTTCTTC. Using reference TRBV5-1 and TRBJ2-1 for the parts outside the CDR3, the full variable domain is KAGVTQTPRYLIKTRGQQVTLSCSPISGHRSVSWYQQTPGQGLQFLFEYFSETQRNKGNFPGRFSGRQFSNSRSEMNVSTLELGDSALYLCASSLAGDYNEQFFGPGTRLTVL.

This clonotype came up once. A much bigger clone sits one base away, suggesting this may be a read error. The chain has TRBV25-1 and TRBJ2-3; no firm D call. From germline, CDR1 is MGHDK and CDR2 SYGVNS. The germline V and J ends were trimmed by 6 bases and 2 bases, with 3 bases remaining between them. CDR3 length equals 11 residues. CDR3 coding DNA: TGTGCCAGCAGATACACAGATACGCAGTATTTT. This translates into CASRYTDTQYF.

This clonotype was found a few times. The V and J genes are TRBV2 and TRBJ2-7; 9 bases align to TRBD1. There are 13 residues in the CDR3. Germline trimming cut 6 bases from V and 7 bases from J; bases unmatched to any gene: 7. Germline-derived CDR1 and CDR2 are SNHLY and FYNNEI. In nucleotides, the CDR3 is TGTGCCAGCAGCCCACAGGGGGCGCGGGAGCAGTACGTC. This gives the protein CASSPQGAREQYV.

The rearrangement joins TRBV11-2 to TRBJ1-2, with D maybe TRBD1 (6 bases). This CDR3 has 13 amino acids. Germline V gene sequence: CDR1 SGHAT, CDR2 FQNNGV. V lost 5 bases, J lost 8 bases, and 15 bases lay in between. Here the CDR3 DNA reads TGTGCCAGCAGCGCGCGGGGGGGGCTCGGCTACACCTTC. Translation gives CASSARGGLGYTF.

The chain combines TRBV28 with TRBJ2-7; D may be TRBD2 (6 bases). Germline CDR1 is MDHEN and CDR2 is SYDVKM. The CDR3 contains 14 residues. Trimming cost V 4 bases and J 3 bases, with 13 bases left between them. Here the CDR3 reads CASSSPGLNYEQYV. DNA for the CDR3: TGTGCCAGCAGTTCCCCAGGACTAAACTACGAGCAGTACGTC.

This chain joins TRBV5-1 and TRBJ2-3; TRBD2 agrees at 12 bases. The CDR3 loop spans 14 amino acids. The trim removed 6 bases at V and 6 bases at J, leaving 5 bases unmatched. Germline CDR1 is SGHRS and CDR2 is YFSETQ. CDR3 bases: TGCGCCAGCACCCTAGCGGGGGGGCCTGATACGCAGTATTTT. Amino acids: CASTLAGGPDTQYF.

J is TRBJ1-5 and V is TRBV27; possible D gene TRBD1, 6 bases. CDR3 length equals 14 residues. Trimming removed 2 bases at V and 7 bases at J, with 12 bases between. Germline loops: CDR1 MNHEY, CDR2 SMNVEV (reference sequence). Here the CDR3 DNA reads TGTGCCAGCAGTTTAGATCAGGGGATCCAGCCCCAGCATTTT. Translating it yields CASSLDQGIQPQHF.

The chain has TRBV20-1 and TRBJ1-1; maybe TRBD1 (6 bases). Trimming shortened V by 0 bases and J by 4 bases, and 15 bases separated the two germline ends. There are 15 residues in the CDR3. Germline V gene data show CDR1 as DFQATT and CDR2 as SNEGSKA (reference sequence). CDR3 loop: CSARDPAQGSTEAFF. CDR3 coding DNA: TGCAGTGCTAGAGATCCGGCGCAGGGGAGCACTGAAGCTTTCTTT.

This clonotype was picked up a small number of times. The chain employs TRBV28 and TRBJ1-2; D ambiguous. This CDR3 contains 15 residues. Trimming took off 4 bases at V and 6 bases at J, with 18 bases between the two ends. From germline, CDR1 is MDHEN and CDR2 SYDVKM. The CDR3 sequence: CASSSWRREVDGYTF. The CDR3, as DNA: TGTGCCAGCAGTTCCTGGAGGCGCGAAGTGGATGGCTACACCTTC.

The genes are TRBV7-8 and TRBJ2-1, with 11 bases matching TRBD2. V was pared by 1 base and J by 8 bases, with 4 bases of the junction left unmatched. The germline gives CDR1 SGHVS, CDR2 FQNEAQ. This CDR3 has 15 amino acids. CDR3 in amino acids: CASSLVSSGGYEQFF. Written as DNA, the CDR3 is TGTGCCAGCAGCTTAGTCTCTAGCGGGGGGTATGAGCAGTTCTTC.

Remarks on this clonotype: A much bigger clone sits one base away, suggesting this may be a read error. The chain employs TRBV7-2 and TRBJ1-5, with a possible D match to TRBD1 (6 bases). The CDR3 extends over 14 amino acids. Germline V gives CDR1 SGHTA, CDR2 FQGNSA. The CDR3 region has the DNA TGTGCCAGCAGTTTAGGGGGGGCAAGTCAGCCCCAGCATTTT. As protein: CASSLGGASQPQHF.

This clonotype was counted between two and nine times. This chain joins TRBV20-1 and TRBJ1-4; weak D call: TRBD1 (6 bases). This CDR3 contains 14 residues. Germline CDR1 reads DFQATT; CDR2 reads SNEGSKA (reference sequence). V was clipped by 0 bases and J by 8 bases, with 13 bases between them. CDR3 DNA sequence: TGCAGTGCTAGAGAGGGGGGGCAGAGAGAAAAACTGTTTTTT. It is translated as CSAREGGQREKLFF.

This clonotype occurred a few times. The chain couples TRBV12-3 or TRBV12-4 to TRBJ2-3, with D tentatively TRBD1 (6 bases). V was shortened by 6 bases and J by 6 bases, with 13 bases between the two germline ends. The CDR3 has 13 residues. The CDR3 nucleotides are TGTGCCAGCAGCAGAGGGGGTTTGGATACGCAGTATTTT. It encodes CASSRGGLDTQYF.

The J gene is TRBJ1-1, the V gene TRBV19; tentatively, D is TRBD1 (6 bases). V shed 7 bases and J shed 5 bases, with 14 bases lying between them. The CDR3 has 13 residues. CDR1 and CDR2 (germline): LNHDA, SQIVND (reference sequence). CDR3 region: CASNRRGGTEAFF. DNA of the CDR3: TGTGCCAGTAACCGCAGGGGTGGGACTGAAGCTTTCTTT.

This clonotype has just a few counts. The rearrangement joins TRBV6-6 to TRBJ1-2; 7 bases fit TRBD1. The J segment lost 6 bases and the V segment lost 5 bases, leaving 12 bases of the junction unmatched. Germline assignment: CDR1 MNHNY and CDR2 SVGAGI (reference sequence). This CDR3 is built from 15 residues. CDR3 protein: CASSAQTGYVHGYTF. The CDR3 DNA is TGTGCCAGCAGTGCCCAGACAGGGTATGTTCATGGCTACACCTTC.

The chain uses TRBV4-2 and TRBJ2-3, with 11 positions matching TRBD2. Looked up from germline, CDR1 is LGHNA and CDR2 is YNFKEQ. V trimming: 4 bases; J trimming: 5 bases; junction bases outside the gene matches: 11. The CDR3 totals 17 residues. This chain's CDR3 is CASSLRDSGGVGDTQYF. CDR3 sequence (DNA): TGTGCCAGCAGCCTCCGGGATAGCGGGGGGGTCGGAGATACGCAGTATTTT.

This chain joins TRBV6-1 and TRBJ1-5; D ambiguous. Germline CDR1 and CDR2: MNHNS and SASEGT. With 6 bases removed from V and 2 bases from J, the gap between germline ends came to 11 bases. The CDR3 loop spans 14 amino acids. The CDR3 here is CASRTEAGNQPQHF. The CDR3, as DNA: TGTGCCAGCAGAACGGAAGCGGGCAATCAGCCCCAGCATTTT.

In its sample, this clonotype was seen many times. The V gene is TRBV12-3 or TRBV12-4, the J gene TRBJ2-3, with a weak D call TRBD1 (6 bases). The CDR3 spans 13 residues. The V and J ends lost 6 bases and 3 bases respectively, with 10 bases between them. The CDR3 nucleotides read TGTGCCAGCAGACAGGGTTGGACAGATACGCAGTATTTT. Translated, it gives CASRQGWTDTQYF.

The chain joins TRBV12-3 or TRBV12-4 to TRBJ1-3; D is ambiguous. This CDR3 contains 16 residues. V lost 3 bases to trimming and J lost 0 bases, with 12 bases between them. The CDR3 nucleotides read TGTGCCAGCAGTTTCATGGGTGGGAACTCTGGAAACACCATATATTTT. It is translated as CASSFMGGNSGNTIYF.

The chain combines TRBV3-1 with TRBJ2-1; D might be TRBD1 or TRBD2, each matching 5 bases. Trimming stripped 0 bases from V and 3 bases from J, with 15 bases between. CDR1 and CDR2 from the germline V gene are LGHDT and YNNKEL (reference sequence). There are 17 residues in the CDR3. The CDR3 is CASSQESGLAGYNEQFF. Here the CDR3 DNA reads TGTGCCAGCAGCCAAGAATCAGGGCTAGCCGGCTACAATGAGCAGTTCTTC.

This clonotype was picked up a small number of times. The chain links TRBV12-3 or TRBV12-4 to TRBJ2-5; a weak D match, TRBD1 (6 bases). V was pared by 2 bases and J by 5 bases, with 15 bases between. CDR3 size: 15 residues. CDR3 protein: CASSLRGSLWETQYF. CDR3 coding DNA: TGTGCCAGCAGTTTAAGGGGGAGCCTATGGGAGACCCAGTACTTC.

V and J are TRBV7-2 and TRBJ2-5, with 7 nucleotides matching TRBD1. The ends lost 5 bases at V and 2 bases at J; junction bases unmatched: 5. Germline V lookup: CDR1 SGHTA, CDR2 FQGNSA. The CDR3 length is 14 residues. The DNA for the CDR3 is TGTGCCAGCAGCACAAGCAGGGGGCAAGAGACCCAGTACTTC. It encodes CASSTSRGQETQYF.